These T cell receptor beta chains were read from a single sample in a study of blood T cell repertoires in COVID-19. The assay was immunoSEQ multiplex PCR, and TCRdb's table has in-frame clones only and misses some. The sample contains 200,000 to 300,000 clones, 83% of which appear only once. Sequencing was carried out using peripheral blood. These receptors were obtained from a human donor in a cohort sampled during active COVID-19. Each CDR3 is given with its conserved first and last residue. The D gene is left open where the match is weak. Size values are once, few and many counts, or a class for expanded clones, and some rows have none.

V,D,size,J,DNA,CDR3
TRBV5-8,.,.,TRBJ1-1,TGTGCCAGCAGCTTCGGCAGGAGACTAATGAACACTGAAGCTTTCTTT,CASSFGRRLMNTEAFF
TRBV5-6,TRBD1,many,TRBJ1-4,TGTGCCAGCAGCTCCACAGGGGAAGGCGATGAAAAACTGTTTTTT,CASSSTGEGDEKLFF
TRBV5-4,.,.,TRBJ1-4,TGTGCCAGCAGCCAACAGGGACCTAATGAAAAACTGTTTTTT,CASSQQGPNEKLFF
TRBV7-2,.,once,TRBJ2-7,TGTGCCAGCACCCGACTAGAAACAGACGAGCAGTACTTC,CASTRLETDEQYF
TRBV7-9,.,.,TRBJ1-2,TGTGCCAGCAGCTTACCCGACAGGAATCAGCGTGGCTACACCTTC,CASSLPDRNQRGYTF
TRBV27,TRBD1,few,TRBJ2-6,TGTGCCAGCAGTTTATCCCCCAGTCGGGACAGATCCTCTGGGGCCAACGTCCTGACTTTC,CASSLSPSRDRSSGANVLTF
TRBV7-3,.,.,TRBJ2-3,TGTGCCAGCAGCTTAACTAGCGCCCGCACAGATACGCAGTATTTT,CASSLTSARTDTQYF
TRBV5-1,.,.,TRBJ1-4,TGCGCCAGCAGCTTGGGCCAGATTAATGAAAAACTGTTTTTT,CASSLGQINEKLFF
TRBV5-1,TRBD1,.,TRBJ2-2,TGCGCCAGCAGCTTGGCCTTGACAGGGGTTAACACCGGGGAGCTGTTTTTT,CASSLALTGVNTGELFF
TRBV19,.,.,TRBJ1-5,TGTGCCAGTAGTATAGTTCGGGACACCAATCAGCCCCAGCATTTT,CASSIVRDTNQPQHF
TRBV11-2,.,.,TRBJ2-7,TGTGCCAGCAGCTCCCGGTCCCTCTACGAGCAGTACTTC,CASSSRSLYEQYF
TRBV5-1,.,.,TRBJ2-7,TGCGCCAGCAGCCCGCGAGGTCTAGCCTACGAGCAGTACTTC,CASSPRGLAYEQYF
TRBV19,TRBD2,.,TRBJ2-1,TGTGCCAGTAGTATGGGAGGGTCCTACAATGAGCAGTTCTTC,CASSMGGSYNEQFF
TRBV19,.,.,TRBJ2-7,TGTGCCAGTAGTACTCCCGAGACCGAGAGGTTTGGCGAGCAGTACTTC,CASSTPETERFGEQYF
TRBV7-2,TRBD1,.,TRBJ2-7,TGTGCCAGCAGCTCACGGACAGGGTCTAGGGAGCAGTACTTC,CASSSRTGSREQYF
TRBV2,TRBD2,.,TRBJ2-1,TGTGCCAGCTCCACCAAGACTAGCGGGGGACATCGGGAGCAGTTCTTC,CASSTKTSGGHREQFF
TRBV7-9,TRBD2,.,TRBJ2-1,TGTGCCAGCAGCTTTAGCGGGATTAACAATGAGCAGTTCTTC,CASSFSGINNEQFF
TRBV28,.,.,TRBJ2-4,TGTGCCAGCAGTCCCCCCCACGGAGACTTCAAAAACATTCAGTACTTC,CASSPPHGDFKNIQYF
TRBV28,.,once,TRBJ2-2,TGTGCCAGCAGGGACGCCCAGGGTTTTGTCGGGGAGCTGTTTTTT,CASRDAQGFVGELFF
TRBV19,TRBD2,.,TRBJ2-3,TGTGCCAGTAGCCGAGGGGGGACTAGCGGCCTCACAGATACGCAGTATTTT,CASSRGGTSGLTDTQYF
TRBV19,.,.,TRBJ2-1,TGTGCCAGTAGTAAGGTCAGGGGTTTGGATGAGCAGTTCTTC,CASSKVRGLDEQFF
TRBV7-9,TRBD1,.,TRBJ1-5,TGTGCCAGCAGCCTAGGGACAGGGGGCGAAAATCAGCCCCAGCATTTT,CASSLGTGGENQPQHF
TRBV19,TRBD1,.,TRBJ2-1,TGTGCCAGTGGCCTAATAGGGACAGGGGGCGGTGAGCAGTTCTTC,CASGLIGTGGGEQFF
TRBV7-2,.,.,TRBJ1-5,TGTGCCAGCAGCTTAGCTGGCCGGGGGGATCAGCCCCAGCATTTT,CASSLAGRGDQPQHF
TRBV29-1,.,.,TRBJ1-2,TGCAGCGTTGGGGGCGGCTTATATGGCTACACCTTC,CSVGGGLYGYTF
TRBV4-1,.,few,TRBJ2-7,TGCGCCAGCAGCTCGACAGCAGCTACGACCTACGAGCAGTACTTC,CASSSTAATTYEQYF
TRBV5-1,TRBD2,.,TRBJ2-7,TGCGCCAGCAGCTTGTTGACTAGCGGGGACTTAACCTACGAGCAGTACTTC,CASSLLTSGDLTYEQYF
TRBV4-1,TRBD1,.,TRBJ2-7,TGCGCCAGCAGCCTACCGGGACAGGGGGTACACGAGCAGTACTTC,CASSLPGQGVHEQYF
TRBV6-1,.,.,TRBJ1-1,TGTGCCAGCAGTGATCAGGGGTGGACTGAAGCTTTCTTT,CASSDQGWTEAFF
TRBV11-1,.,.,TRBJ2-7,TGTGCCAGCAGCTTAAACGGCGGAAACTACGAGCAGTACTTC,CASSLNGGNYEQYF
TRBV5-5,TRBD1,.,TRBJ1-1,TGTGCCAGCAGCTCCCCTGACAGGGAAGTGACTGAAGCTTTCTTT,CASSSPDREVTEAFF
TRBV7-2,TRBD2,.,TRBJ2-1,TGTGCCAGCAGCTCCAGCGGGACCTCCTACAATGAGCAGTTCTTC,CASSSSGTSYNEQFF
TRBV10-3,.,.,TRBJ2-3,TGTGCCATCAGTGAGTCCTCGCGGTGGGCGGGCAGCACAGATACGCAGTATTTT,CAISESSRWAGSTDTQYF